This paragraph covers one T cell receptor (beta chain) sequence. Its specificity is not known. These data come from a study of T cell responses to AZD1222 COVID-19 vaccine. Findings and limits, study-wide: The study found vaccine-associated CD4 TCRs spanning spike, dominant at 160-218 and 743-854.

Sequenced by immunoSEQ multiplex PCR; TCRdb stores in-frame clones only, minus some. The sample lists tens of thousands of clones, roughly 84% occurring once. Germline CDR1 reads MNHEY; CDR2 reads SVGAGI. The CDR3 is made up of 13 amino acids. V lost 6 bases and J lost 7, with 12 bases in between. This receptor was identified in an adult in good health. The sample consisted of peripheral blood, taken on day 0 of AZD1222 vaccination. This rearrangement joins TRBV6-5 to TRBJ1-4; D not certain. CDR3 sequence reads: CASRPPDFEKLFF. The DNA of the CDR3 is TGTGCCAGCAGGCCCCCCGATTTTGAAAAACTGTTTTTT.